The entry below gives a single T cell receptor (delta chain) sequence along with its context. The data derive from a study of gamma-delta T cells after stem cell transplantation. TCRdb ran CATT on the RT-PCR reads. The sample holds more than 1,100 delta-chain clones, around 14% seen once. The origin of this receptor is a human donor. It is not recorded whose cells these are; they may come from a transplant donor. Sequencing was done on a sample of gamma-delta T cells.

The CDR3 reads CACDTVTGGSPPRDTRQMFF. The CDR3, as DNA: TGTGCCTGTGACACCGTTACTGGGGGATCCCCCCCAAGGGACACCCGACAGATGTTTTTC. This chain links TRDV2 with TRDJ3; 10 bases line up with TRDD3. Germline CDR1 reads GEAIGNYY; CDR2 reads EKD. The CDR3 consists of 20 residues. Trimming cost V 0 bases and J 5 bases; bases outside gene matches: 12.